A single T cell receptor beta chain is shown here with its context. Its antigen is unknown. Blood sampling was done at baseline, cycle 4 day 1, and cycle 7 day 1. The V end was cut by 0 bases, the J end by 7 bases, with 5 bases between. Germline V gene sequence: CDR1 SGHRS, CDR2 YFSETQ. The CDR3 runs to 11 residues. These data come from a study of OX40 agonist ivuxolimab in advanced cancers. Study information: Each dose-escalation patient presented with hepatocellular carcinoma, melanoma, renal cell or head and neck cancer. Partial responses occurred in three patients (one hepatocellular carcinoma, two cutaneous melanoma).

Here immunoSEQ multiplex PCR was the method, and the copy in TCRdb shows in-frame clones only, minus some. This sample carries tens of thousands of clones, roughly 90% of them seen once, and the ten largest clones take around 1.1%. Findings and limits, study-wide: Compared with CD4+, CD8+ T cells on average had more expanded clones.

The chain recombines TRBV5-1 with TRBJ2-7; the D gene is possibly TRBD2 (5 bases). This material consisted of CD4+ or CD8+ T cells sorted from blood, taken in a trial of the OX40 agonist ivuxolimab. The source of this sequence is an adult with an advanced solid tumor such as melanoma, head and neck, liver or kidney cancer. The CDR3 loop reads CASSLAGEQYF. Written as DNA, the CDR3 is TGCGCCAGCAGCTTGGCGGGGGAGCAGTACTTC.